This is a list of T cell receptor beta chains from one sample in a study of T cells after posttransplantation cyclophosphamide. Assay: immunoSEQ multiplex PCR; the TCRdb copy retains only in-frame clones and omits some. The sample yields about 22,000 clones, roughly 90% seen once. The material was PBMCs, obtained after allogeneic stem cell transplant with posttransplant cyclophosphamide. The receptors originated from a female patient younger than 45 who received an allogeneic stem cell transplant from an unrelated donor, was CMV-positive, and had no GVHD. A subset of T cells may come from the graft donor. The CDR3 runs from the conserved cysteine through the conserved F or W. D genes are given only for firm matches. The size field is filled for only some rows; it gives once, few, many or a size class.

>TRBV15|TRBJ2-7|TRBD1|NA
TGTGCCACCAGCAGATCGTGGACAGGGTCCAGCGAGCAGTACTTC
CATSRSWTGSSEQYF
>TRBV5-1|TRBJ1-5|TRBD1|NA
TGCGCCAGCAGCTTGGAAGGACAGGGGGACGGGTATAGCAATCAGCCCCAGCATTTT
CASSLEGQGDGYSNQPQHF
>TRBV7-2|TRBJ2-7|TRBD1|NA
TGTGCCAGCAGCCCCCCAAAGGGGACAGCCTCCTACGAGCAGTACTTC
CASSPPKGTASYEQYF
>TRBV6-5|TRBJ2-7|TRBD1|NA
TGTGCCAGCAGTTTTCCGGGACAGGGGTATAACGAGCAGTACTTC
CASSFPGQGYNEQYF
>TRBV9|TRBJ2-7|TRBD2|once
TGTGCCAGCAGCGAAACTAGCGGGGGCGGTGAGCAGTACTTC
CASSETSGGGEQYF
>TRBV7-2|TRBJ2-1|NA|NA
TGTGCCAGCAGCCTCCAGGGCCCCATCTACAATGAGCAGTTCTTC
CASSLQGPIYNEQFF
>TRBV5-4|TRBJ2-2|NA|NA
TGTGCCAGCAGCTTTCAGGGTACCGGGGAGCTGTTTTTT
CASSFQGTGELFF
>TRBV5-4|TRBJ2-4|NA|NA
TGTGCCAGCAGCTTGGTCGCAACGGGGGTCGTAGCCAAAAACATTCAGTACTTC
CASSLVATGVVAKNIQYF
>TRBV5-1|TRBJ2-7|TRBD2|NA
TGCGCCAGCAGCTTGGCCAGCGGGGGGGTTGAGCAGTACTTC
CASSLASGGVEQYF
>TRBV6-1|TRBJ2-5|NA|NA
TGTGCCAGCAGTGAAGCGGGGCGGGAGACCCAGTACTTC
CASSEAGRETQYF
>TRBV4-2|TRBJ1-1|NA|once
TGTGCCAGCAGCAGGGAGGGAGGGAACACTGAAGCTTTCTTT
CASSREGGNTEAFF
>TRBV7-2|TRBJ2-4|TRBD1|NA
TGTGCCAGCAGCATAAAACCTCAGGGGGACATTCAGTACTTC
CASSIKPQGDIQYF
>TRBV28|TRBJ1-2|NA|NA
TGTGCCAGCAGTCTCAGGGGCACACCCTACTATGGCTACACCTTC
CASSLRGTPYYGYTF